This section outlines one T cell receptor beta chain sequence together with its context. Its antigen is unknown. The data are from a study of shared clonotypes between healthy human individuals. Study details: Per donor, CD8 memory used one plate, CD8 naive used two, CD4 memory used three and CD4 naive used three. Study-level findings and limits: Generally, naive subsets (rather than memory subsets) showed larger estimated richness.

The CDR3 totals 14 residues. The germline CDR1 and CDR2 sequences are SGHAT and FQDESV (reference sequence). Trimming took 5 bases from V and 11 from J, leaving 22 bases between them. The assay was immunoSEQ multiplex PCR, and TCRdb's table has in-frame clones only and misses some. Of 1 million to 1.2 million clones listed, 70% to 80% are singletons. Specimen: memory CD4+ T cells from PBMCs. Indicated subset: CD45RA-negative fraction. The receptor was derived from a man aged 18 to 30 in good health. Some clones in this sample may be carry-over from other donors' samples. The genes are TRBV11-1 and TRBJ2-7; TRBD1 might be the D (8 bases). The CDR3 DNA is TGTGCCAGCAGCGGAGGACAGGGTGGGGGGACTAAGTACTTC. Translated: CASSGGQGGGTKYF. The full variable domain, in which reference TRBV11-1 and TRBJ2-7 provide the parts outside the CDR3, is EAEVAQSPRYKITEKSQAVAFWCDPISGHATLYWYRQILGQGPELLVQFQDESVVDDSQLPKDRFSAERLKGVDSTLKIQPAELGDSAMYLCASSGGQGGGTKYFGPGTRLTVT.